These 4 T cell receptor beta chains were all obtained from the same sample, sequenced in a study of vaccination and CD4 T cells after COVID-19. Sample treatment: roughly nine-day PBMC culture with coronavirus spike peptide pools or control peptides (ViraFEST assay). These receptors have no known antigen. With the Oncomine TCR Beta short-read assay, DNA from cultured CD4+ T cells was sequenced. TCRdb processed the PCR reads anew with MiXCR; each CDR3 protein has one entry. The sample lists some 13,000 distinct CDR3 sequences, about 47% occurring once. Material for sequencing was CD4+ T cells from blood, cultured in vitro. The receptors come from a human donor who had recovered from COVID-19.

The gene calls are TRBV18 and TRBJ2-5; D ambiguous. Germline CDR1 KGHSH, CDR2 LQKENI. The V end was cut by 2 bases, the J end by 0 bases, with 13 bases between. This CDR3 comprises 16 residues. CDR3: CASSPGPLPDQETQYF. Here the CDR3 DNA reads TGTGCCAGCTCACCAGGACCCTTGCCAGACCAAGAGACCCAGTACTTC.

This chain connects TRBV20-1 to TRBJ2-1, with D unclear. This CDR3 has 12 amino acids. In germline, CDR1 is DFQATT, CDR2 SNEGSKA (reference sequence). V lost 0 bases and J 7 bases, leaving 7 bases between the germline ends. The CDR3 coding sequence is TGCAGTGCTAGAGATCTCCCTAATGAGCAGTTCTTC. Translated: CSARDLPNEQFF.

This chain joins TRBV10-1 and TRBJ2-3; TRBD2 is a possible D gene (5 bases). Trimming removed 5 bases from V and 2 bases from J, with 11 bases in between. The germline V gene encodes CDR1 WNHNN and CDR2 SYGVQD (reference sequence). This CDR3 comprises 14 residues. The CDR3 nucleotides read TGCGCCAGCAGTTTGACTCGGGACACAGATACGCAGTATTTT. Translated: CASSLTRDTDTQYF.

V and J are TRBV12-3 or TRBV12-4 and TRBJ1-5; D possibly corresponds to TRBD1 (5 bases). CDR3 length: 12 residues. With 5 bases removed from V and 5 bases from J, the gap between germline ends came to 7 bases. The CDR3 sequence: CASSIGDQPQHF. CDR3 in DNA: TGTGCCAGCAGTATAGGGGATCAGCCCCAGCATTTT.